The present T cell receptor (beta chain) was sequenced within a study of shared clonotypes between healthy human individuals. Overall study results and limits: Though the depth was large, rarefaction showed that sorted-subset sequencing was incomplete. Larger richness was generally estimated for naive than memory subsets.

Each PCR replicate from the sorted subsets contained about 200 ng DNA, which is about 30,000 T cell genomes. Assay used: immunoSEQ multiplex PCR; TCRdb lists only in-frame clones, some missing. The sample lists 2 million to 2.5 million clones; 85% to 95% were seen once. V was trimmed by 1 base and J by 4 bases, leaving 10 bases between them. The CDR3 length is 14 residues. The germline CDR1 and CDR2 sequences are MNHEY and SVGAGI. This clone was recorded once. Its antigen is as yet unknown. The identical CDR3 is also encoded by other nucleotide sequences in the sample. The chain has TRBV6-5 and TRBJ2-5, with D possibly being TRBD2 (7 bases). This TCR was recovered from a man in his late teens or twenties in good health. Some clones in this sample may be carry-over from other donors' samples. Sequences were obtained from naive CD4+ T cells from PBMCs. Documented subset: CD45RA+ positively selected. The CDR3, as DNA: TGTGCCAGCAGTTACTGGAGGGGGGGAGAGACCCAGTACTTC. Protein sequence: CASSYWRGGETQYF.